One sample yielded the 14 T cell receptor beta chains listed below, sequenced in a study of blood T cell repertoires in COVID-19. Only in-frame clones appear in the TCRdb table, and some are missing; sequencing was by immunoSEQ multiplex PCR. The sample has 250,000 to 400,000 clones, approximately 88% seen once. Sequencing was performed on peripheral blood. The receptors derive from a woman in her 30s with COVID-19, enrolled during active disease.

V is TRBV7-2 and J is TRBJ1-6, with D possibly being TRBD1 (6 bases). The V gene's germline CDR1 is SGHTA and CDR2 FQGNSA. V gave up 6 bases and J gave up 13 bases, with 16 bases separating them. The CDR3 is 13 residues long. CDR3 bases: TGTGCCAGCAGTTCTGCAGGGGTTCTGCCCCTCCACTTT. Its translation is CASSSAGVLPLHF. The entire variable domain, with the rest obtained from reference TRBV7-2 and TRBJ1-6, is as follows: GAGVSQSPSNKVTEKGKDVELRCDPISGHTALYWYRQSLGQGLEFLIYFQGNSAPDKSGLPSDRFSAERTGGSVSTLTIQRTQQEDSAVYLCASSSAGVLPLHFGNGTRLTVT.

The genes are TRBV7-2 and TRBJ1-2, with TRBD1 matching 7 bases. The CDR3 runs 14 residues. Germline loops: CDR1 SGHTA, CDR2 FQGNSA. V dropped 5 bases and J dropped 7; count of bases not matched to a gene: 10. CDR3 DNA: TGTGCCAGCAGCCAAGACAGGGCCTTGGGTGGCTACACCTTC. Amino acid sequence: CASSQDRALGGYTF.

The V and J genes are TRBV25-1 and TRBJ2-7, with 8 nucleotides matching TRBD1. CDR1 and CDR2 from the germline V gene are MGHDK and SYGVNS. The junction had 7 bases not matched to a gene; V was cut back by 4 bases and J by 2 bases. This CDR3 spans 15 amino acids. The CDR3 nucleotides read TGTGCCAGCAGTGGGGGGACAGGTAGCCCCTACGAGCAGTACTTC. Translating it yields CASSGGTGSPYEQYF.

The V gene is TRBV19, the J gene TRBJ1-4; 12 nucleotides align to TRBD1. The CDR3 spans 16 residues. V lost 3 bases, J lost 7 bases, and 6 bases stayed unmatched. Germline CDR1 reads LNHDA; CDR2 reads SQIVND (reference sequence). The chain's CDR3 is CASSMGTGGASEKLFF. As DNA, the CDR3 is TGTGCCAGTAGTATGGGGACAGGGGGCGCGTCTGAAAAACTGTTTTTT.

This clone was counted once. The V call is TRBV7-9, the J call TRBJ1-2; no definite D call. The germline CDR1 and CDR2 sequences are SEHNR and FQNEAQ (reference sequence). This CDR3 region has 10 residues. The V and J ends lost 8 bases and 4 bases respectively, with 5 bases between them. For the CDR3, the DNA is TGTGCCAGCGAGGGCTATGGCTACACCTTC. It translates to CASEGYGYTF.

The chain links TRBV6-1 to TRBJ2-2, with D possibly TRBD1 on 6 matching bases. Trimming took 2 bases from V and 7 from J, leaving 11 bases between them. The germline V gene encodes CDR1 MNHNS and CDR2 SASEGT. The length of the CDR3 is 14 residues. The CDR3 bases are TGTGCCAGCAGTGAAATGCGAGGGGGCGGGGAGCTGTTTTTT. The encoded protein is CASSEMRGGGELFF.

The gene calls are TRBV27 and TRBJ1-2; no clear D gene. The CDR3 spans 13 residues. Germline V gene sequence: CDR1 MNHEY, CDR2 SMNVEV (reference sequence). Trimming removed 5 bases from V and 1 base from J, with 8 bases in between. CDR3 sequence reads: CASSPRINYGYTF. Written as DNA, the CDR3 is TGTGCCAGCAGTCCCAGGATTAACTATGGCTACACCTTC.

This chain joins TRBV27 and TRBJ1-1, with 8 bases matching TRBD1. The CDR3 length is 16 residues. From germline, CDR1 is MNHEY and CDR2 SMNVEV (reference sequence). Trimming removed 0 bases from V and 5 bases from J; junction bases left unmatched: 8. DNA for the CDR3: TGTGCCAGCAGTTTATCCCCGGTACAGGGGGTTACTGAAGCTTTCTTT. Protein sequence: CASSLSPVQGVTEAFF.

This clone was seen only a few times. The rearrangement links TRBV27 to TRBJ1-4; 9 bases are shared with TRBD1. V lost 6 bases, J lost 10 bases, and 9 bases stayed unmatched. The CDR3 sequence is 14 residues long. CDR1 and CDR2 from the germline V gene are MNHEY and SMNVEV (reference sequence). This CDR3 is CASSPGTGHGKLFF. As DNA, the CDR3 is TGTGCCAGCAGCCCCGGGACAGGGCATGGAAAACTGTTTTTT. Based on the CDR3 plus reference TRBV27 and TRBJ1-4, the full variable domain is EAQVTQNPRYLITVTGKKLTVTCSQNMNHEYMSWYRQDPGLGLRQIYYSMNVEVTDKGDVPEGYKVSRKEKRNFPLILESPSPNQTSLYFCASSPGTGHGKLFFGSGTQLSVL.

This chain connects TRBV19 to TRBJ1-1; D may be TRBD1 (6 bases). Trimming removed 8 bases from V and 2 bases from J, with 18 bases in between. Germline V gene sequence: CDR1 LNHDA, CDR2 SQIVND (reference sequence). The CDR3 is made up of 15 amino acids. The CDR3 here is CASRGAHPQNTEAFF. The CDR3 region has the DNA TGTGCCAGTCGGGGGGCCCACCCACAAAACACTGAAGCTTTCTTT.

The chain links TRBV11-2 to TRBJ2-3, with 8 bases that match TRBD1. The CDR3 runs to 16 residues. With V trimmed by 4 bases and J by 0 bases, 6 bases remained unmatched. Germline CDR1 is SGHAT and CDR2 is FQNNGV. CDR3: CASSSWGQVSTDTQYF. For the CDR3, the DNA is TGTGCCAGCAGCTCCTGGGGACAGGTCAGCACAGATACGCAGTATTTT.

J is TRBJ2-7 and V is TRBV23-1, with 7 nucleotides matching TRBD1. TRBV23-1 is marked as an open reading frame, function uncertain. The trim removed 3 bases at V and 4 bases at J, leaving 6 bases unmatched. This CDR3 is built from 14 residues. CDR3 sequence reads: CASSHPDREYEQYF. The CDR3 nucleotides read TGCGCCAGCAGTCACCCTGACAGGGAGTACGAGCAGTACTTC.

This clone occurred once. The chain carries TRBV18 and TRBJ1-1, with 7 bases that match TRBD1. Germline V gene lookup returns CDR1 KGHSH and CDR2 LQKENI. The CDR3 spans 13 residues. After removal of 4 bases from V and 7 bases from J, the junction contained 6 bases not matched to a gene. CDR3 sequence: CASSQGQDIEAFF. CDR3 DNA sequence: TGTGCCAGCTCACAAGGACAGGACATTGAAGCTTTCTTT.

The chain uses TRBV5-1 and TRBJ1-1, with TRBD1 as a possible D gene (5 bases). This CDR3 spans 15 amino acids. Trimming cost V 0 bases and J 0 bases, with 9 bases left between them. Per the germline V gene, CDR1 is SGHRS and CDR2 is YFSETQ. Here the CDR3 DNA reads TGCGCCAGCAGCTTGGGTGGGGGGGTGAACACTGAAGCTTTCTTT. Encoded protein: CASSLGGGVNTEAFF.